Listed below are T cell receptor beta chains from one sample, sequenced in a study of blood T cell repertoires in COVID-19. The method was immunoSEQ multiplex PCR; TCRdb's version includes in-frame clones alone and lacks a portion of them. This sample carries fewer than 400,000 clones, more than 85% of them seen once, and the ten largest clones take about 18%. Sequencing was done on a sample of PBMCs or T cells enriched from blood (not recorded which). The receptors originated from a woman aged 25-40 years who had recovered from COVID-19. Each CDR3 is given with its conserved first and last residue. Fields, in order: D gene, J gene, V gene, clone size, CDR3 DNA, CDR3 protein. D genes are given only for firm matches. Some rows mark clone size as missing; the rest say once, few, many or name a class of expanded clone.

d_call: .; j_call: TRBJ1-4; v_call: TRBV30; clone_size: .; cdr3_nt: TGTGCCTGGAGTGTAGGAGGGGAACTGTTTTTT; cdr3_aa: CAWSVGGELFF
d_call: .; j_call: TRBJ1-1; v_call: TRBV7-2; clone_size: .; cdr3_nt: TGTGCCAGCAGCTTTCAGGGAACTCGTATGAACACTGAAGCTTTCTTT; cdr3_aa: CASSFQGTRMNTEAFF
d_call: .; j_call: TRBJ2-2; v_call: TRBV24-1; clone_size: .; cdr3_nt: TGTGCCACCGAGAATACCCAACGCACCGGGGAGCTGTTTTTT; cdr3_aa: CATENTQRTGELFF
d_call: .; j_call: TRBJ1-5; v_call: TRBV6-2/TRBV6-3; clone_size: .; cdr3_nt: TGTGCCAGCAGTTCTGTACAGGGCGGACAGCCCCAGCATTTT; cdr3_aa: CASSSVQGGQPQHF
d_call: TRBD2; j_call: TRBJ2-2; v_call: TRBV5-1; clone_size: once; cdr3_nt: TGCGCCAGCAGCTTGGACAGCGGGGCTCGGGAGCTGTTTTTT; cdr3_aa: CASSLDSGARELFF
d_call: .; j_call: TRBJ2-3; v_call: TRBV18; clone_size: .; cdr3_nt: TGTGCCAGCTCACTATCAGATACGCAGTATTTT; cdr3_aa: CASSLSDTQYF
d_call: TRBD1; j_call: TRBJ2-7; v_call: TRBV27; clone_size: .; cdr3_nt: TGTGCCAGCAGTTCCCTAGGGGCAGGGGGCGTCGAGCAGTACTTC; cdr3_aa: CASSSLGAGGVEQYF
d_call: .; j_call: TRBJ2-2; v_call: TRBV6-5; clone_size: .; cdr3_nt: TGTGCCAGCAGTTCCGATGAGGGGGAGCTGTTTTTT; cdr3_aa: CASSSDEGELFF
d_call: .; j_call: TRBJ2-1; v_call: TRBV18; clone_size: .; cdr3_nt: TGTGCCAGCTCACCGGGCGGGATCTACAATGAGCAGTTCTTC; cdr3_aa: CASSPGGIYNEQFF
d_call: TRBD1; j_call: TRBJ2-5; v_call: TRBV7-6; clone_size: .; cdr3_nt: TGTGCCAGCAGCTTAGCGACAGGGCGACATGGACAGACCCAGTACTTC; cdr3_aa: CASSLATGRHGQTQYF
d_call: TRBD2; j_call: TRBJ2-3; v_call: TRBV18; clone_size: .; cdr3_nt: TGTGCCAGCTCACCCCTAGGCGCGGGGGGTGTGGATACGCAGTATTTT; cdr3_aa: CASSPLGAGGVDTQYF
d_call: .; j_call: TRBJ1-1; v_call: TRBV6-1; clone_size: .; cdr3_nt: TGTGCCAGCAGTGAAGTCGCGTCCGGTCGGGGGACTGAAGCTTTCTTT; cdr3_aa: CASSEVASGRGTEAFF
d_call: .; j_call: TRBJ1-1; v_call: TRBV5-4; clone_size: .; cdr3_nt: TGTGCCAGCAGCTTATCTAACACTGAAGCTTTCTTT; cdr3_aa: CASSLSNTEAFF
d_call: TRBD2; j_call: TRBJ2-1; v_call: TRBV30; clone_size: .; cdr3_nt: TGTGCCTGGAGGGGCCTTGACGCGGGGGGAAAAGGTGAGCAGTTCTTC; cdr3_aa: CAWRGLDAGGKGEQFF
d_call: TRBD1; j_call: TRBJ1-2; v_call: TRBV12-3/TRBV12-4; clone_size: .; cdr3_nt: TGTGCCAGCAGTAGGGACAGGGCTGGCTACACCTTC; cdr3_aa: CASSRDRAGYTF
d_call: TRBD1; j_call: TRBJ1-2; v_call: TRBV19; clone_size: .; cdr3_nt: TGTGCCAGTAGTATGGAGATCGGGACAGTGACCTATGGCTACACCTTC; cdr3_aa: CASSMEIGTVTYGYTF
d_call: .; j_call: TRBJ2-2; v_call: TRBV18; clone_size: .; cdr3_nt: TGTGCCAGCTACCCGGACAGGAACACCGGGGAGCTGTTTTTT; cdr3_aa: CASYPDRNTGELFF
d_call: .; j_call: TRBJ1-3; v_call: TRBV4-2; clone_size: .; cdr3_nt: TGTGCCAGCAGCCAACCGCAGGGGAGCTCTGGAAACACCATATATTTT; cdr3_aa: CASSQPQGSSGNTIYF
d_call: TRBD2; j_call: TRBJ2-5; v_call: TRBV28; clone_size: once; cdr3_nt: TGTGCCAGCAGTATATCCCCGGGAGGAGGAGAAGAGACCCAGTACTTC; cdr3_aa: CASSISPGGGEETQYF
d_call: .; j_call: TRBJ1-1; v_call: TRBV5-1; clone_size: .; cdr3_nt: TGCGCCAGCAGTCAGACGCCAGGTACCACTGAAGCTTTCTTT; cdr3_aa: CASSQTPGTTEAFF
d_call: TRBD1; j_call: TRBJ1-3; v_call: TRBV15; clone_size: .; cdr3_nt: TGTGCCACCAGCTCCCGACAGGGCAATAGAAACACCATATATTTT; cdr3_aa: CATSSRQGNRNTIYF
d_call: .; j_call: TRBJ2-5; v_call: TRBV6-6; clone_size: .; cdr3_nt: TGTGCCAGCAGTTACCTGGGACTCCAAGAGACCCAGTACTTC; cdr3_aa: CASSYLGLQETQYF
d_call: TRBD2; j_call: TRBJ2-2; v_call: TRBV24-1; clone_size: .; cdr3_nt: TGTGCCACCAATTCGGGAGGAGGGGCCGGGGAGCTGTTTTTT; cdr3_aa: CATNSGGGAGELFF
d_call: TRBD1; j_call: TRBJ1-4; v_call: TRBV7-9; clone_size: .; cdr3_nt: TGTGCCAGCAGCCGCCTCCCGACAGGGGCTAATGAAAAACTGTTTTTT; cdr3_aa: CASSRLPTGANEKLFF